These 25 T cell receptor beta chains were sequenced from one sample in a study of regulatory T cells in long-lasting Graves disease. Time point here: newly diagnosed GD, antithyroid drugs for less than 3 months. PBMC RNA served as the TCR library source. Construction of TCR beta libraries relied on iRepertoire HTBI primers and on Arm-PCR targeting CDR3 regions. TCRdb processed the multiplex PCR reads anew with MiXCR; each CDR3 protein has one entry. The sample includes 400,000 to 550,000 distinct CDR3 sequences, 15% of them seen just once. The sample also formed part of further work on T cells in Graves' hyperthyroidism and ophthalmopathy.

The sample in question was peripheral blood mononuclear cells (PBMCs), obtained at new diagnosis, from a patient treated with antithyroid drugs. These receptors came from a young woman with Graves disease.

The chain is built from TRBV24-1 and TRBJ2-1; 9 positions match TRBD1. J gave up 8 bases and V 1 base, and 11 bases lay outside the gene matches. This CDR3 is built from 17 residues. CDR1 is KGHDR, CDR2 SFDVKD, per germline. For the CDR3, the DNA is TGTGCCACCAGTGATTTTAGGGGGACAGGGATTCCCCATGAGCAGTTCTTC. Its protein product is CATSDFRGTGIPHEQFF.

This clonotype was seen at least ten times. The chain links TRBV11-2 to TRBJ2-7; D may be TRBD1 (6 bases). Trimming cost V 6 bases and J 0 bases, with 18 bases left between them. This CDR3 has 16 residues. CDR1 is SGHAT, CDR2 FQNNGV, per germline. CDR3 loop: CASRPTDRSSSYEQYF. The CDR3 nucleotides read TGTGCCAGCAGGCCCACCGACAGGTCAAGCTCCTACGAGCAGTACTTC.

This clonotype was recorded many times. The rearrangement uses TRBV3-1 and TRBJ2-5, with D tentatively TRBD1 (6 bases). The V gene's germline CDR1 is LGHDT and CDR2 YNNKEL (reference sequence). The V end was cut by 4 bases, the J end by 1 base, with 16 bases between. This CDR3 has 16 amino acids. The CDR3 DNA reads TGTGCCAGCAGCCGATTCAGGGGAGATCCCCAAGAGACCCAGTACTTC. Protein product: CASSRFRGDPQETQYF.

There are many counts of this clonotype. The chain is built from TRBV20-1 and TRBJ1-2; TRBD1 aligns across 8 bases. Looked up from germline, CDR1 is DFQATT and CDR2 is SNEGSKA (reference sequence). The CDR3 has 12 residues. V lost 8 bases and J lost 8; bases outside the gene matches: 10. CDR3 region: CSLDRGSRGYTF. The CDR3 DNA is TGCAGTTTAGACAGGGGATCACGAGGCTACACCTTC.

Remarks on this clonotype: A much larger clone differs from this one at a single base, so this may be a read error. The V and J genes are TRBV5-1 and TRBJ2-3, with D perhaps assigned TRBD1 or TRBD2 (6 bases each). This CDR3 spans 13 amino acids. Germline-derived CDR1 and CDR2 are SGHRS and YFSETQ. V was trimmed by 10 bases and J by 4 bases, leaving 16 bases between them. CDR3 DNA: TGCGCCCGCGACAACGGGGGCGCAGATACGCAGTATTTT. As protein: CARDNGGADTQYF.

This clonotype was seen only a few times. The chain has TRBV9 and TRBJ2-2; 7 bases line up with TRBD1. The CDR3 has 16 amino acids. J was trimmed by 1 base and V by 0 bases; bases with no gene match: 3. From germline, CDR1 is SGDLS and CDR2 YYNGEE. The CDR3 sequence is CASSVGGQRNTGELFF. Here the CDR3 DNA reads TGTGCCAGCAGCGTAGGGGGACAGCGGAACACCGGGGAGCTGTTTTTT.

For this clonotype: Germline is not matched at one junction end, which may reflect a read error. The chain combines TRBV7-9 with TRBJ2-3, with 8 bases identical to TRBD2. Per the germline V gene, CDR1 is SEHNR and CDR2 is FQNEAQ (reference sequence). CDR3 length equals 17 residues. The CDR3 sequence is CASGLPRGGGETDTQYF. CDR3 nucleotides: TGTGCCAGCGGCTTACCCCGGGGGGGCGGTGAAACAGATACGCAGTATTTT. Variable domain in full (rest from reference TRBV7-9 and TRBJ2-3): DTGVSQNPRHKITKRGQNVTFRCDPISEHNRLYWYRQTLGQGPEFLTYFQNEAQLEKSRLLSDRFSAERPKGSFSTLEIQRTEQGDSAMYLCASGLPRGGGETDTQYFGPGTRLTVL.

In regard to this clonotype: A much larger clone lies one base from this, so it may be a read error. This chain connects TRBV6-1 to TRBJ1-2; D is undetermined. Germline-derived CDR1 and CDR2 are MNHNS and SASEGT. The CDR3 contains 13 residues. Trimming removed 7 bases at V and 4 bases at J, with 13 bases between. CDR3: CASTPDKGYGYTF. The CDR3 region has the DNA TGTGCCAGCACCCCCGACAAGGGCTATGGCTACACCTTC.

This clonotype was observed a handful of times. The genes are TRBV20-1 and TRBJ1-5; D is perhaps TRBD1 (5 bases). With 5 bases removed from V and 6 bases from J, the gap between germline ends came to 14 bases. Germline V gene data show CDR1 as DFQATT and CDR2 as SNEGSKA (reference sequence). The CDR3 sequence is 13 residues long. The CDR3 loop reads CSAGGRGGQPQHF. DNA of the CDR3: TGCAGTGCTGGAGGAAGGGGAGGTCAGCCCCAGCATTTT.

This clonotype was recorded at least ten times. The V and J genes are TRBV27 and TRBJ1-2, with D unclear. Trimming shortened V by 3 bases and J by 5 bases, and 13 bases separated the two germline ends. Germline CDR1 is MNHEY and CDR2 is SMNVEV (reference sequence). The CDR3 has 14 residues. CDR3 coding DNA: TGTGCCAGCAGTTTGGGCCCTCCAGCGTATGGCTACACCTTC. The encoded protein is CASSLGPPAYGYTF.

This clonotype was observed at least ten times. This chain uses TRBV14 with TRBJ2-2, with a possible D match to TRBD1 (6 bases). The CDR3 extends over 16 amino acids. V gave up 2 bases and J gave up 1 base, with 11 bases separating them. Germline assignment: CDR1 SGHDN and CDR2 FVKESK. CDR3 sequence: CASSQTGSMNTGELFF. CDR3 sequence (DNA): TGTGCCAGCAGCCAAACAGGGTCCATGAACACCGGGGAGCTGTTTTTT.

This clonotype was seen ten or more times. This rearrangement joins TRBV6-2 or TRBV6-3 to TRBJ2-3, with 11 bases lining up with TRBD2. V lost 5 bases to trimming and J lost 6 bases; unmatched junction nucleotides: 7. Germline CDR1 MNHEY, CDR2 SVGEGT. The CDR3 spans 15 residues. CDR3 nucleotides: TGTGCCAGCAGTGCAGGGACTAGCGGTGCGGATACGCAGTATTTT. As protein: CASSAGTSGADTQYF.

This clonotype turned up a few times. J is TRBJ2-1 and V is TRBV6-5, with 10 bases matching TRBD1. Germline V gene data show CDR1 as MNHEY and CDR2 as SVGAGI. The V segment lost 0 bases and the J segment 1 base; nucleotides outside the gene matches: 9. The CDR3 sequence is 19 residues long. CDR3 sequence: CASSYSPWDRGKSYNEQFF. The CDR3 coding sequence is TGTGCCAGCAGTTACTCGCCCTGGGACAGGGGAAAGTCCTACAATGAGCAGTTCTTC.

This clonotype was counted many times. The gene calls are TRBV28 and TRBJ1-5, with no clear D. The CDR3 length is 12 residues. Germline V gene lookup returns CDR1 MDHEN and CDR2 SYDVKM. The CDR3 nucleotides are TGTGCGGGGAGTTTGGGCAATCAGCCCCAGCATTTT. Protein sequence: CAGSLGNQPQHF. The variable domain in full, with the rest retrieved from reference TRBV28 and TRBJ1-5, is DVKVTQSSRYLVKRTGEKVFLECVQDMDHENMFWYRQDPGLGLRLIYFSYDVKMKEKGDIPEGYSVSREKKERFSLILESASTNQTSMYLCAGSLGNQPQHFGDGTRLSIL.

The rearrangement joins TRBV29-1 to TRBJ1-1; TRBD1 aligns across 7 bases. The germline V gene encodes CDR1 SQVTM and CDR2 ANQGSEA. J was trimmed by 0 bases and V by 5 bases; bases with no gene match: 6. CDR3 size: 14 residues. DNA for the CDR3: TGCAGCGTTTCGACGGGACAGTTGAACACTGAAGCTTTCTTT. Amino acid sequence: CSVSTGQLNTEAFF.

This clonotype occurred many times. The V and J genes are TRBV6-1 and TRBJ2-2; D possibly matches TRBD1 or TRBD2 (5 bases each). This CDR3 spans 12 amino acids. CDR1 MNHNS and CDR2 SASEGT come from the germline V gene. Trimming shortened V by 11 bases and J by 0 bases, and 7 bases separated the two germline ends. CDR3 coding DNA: TGTGCCGGGGGTCCGAACACCGGGGAGCTGTTTTTT. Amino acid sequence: CAGGPNTGELFF.

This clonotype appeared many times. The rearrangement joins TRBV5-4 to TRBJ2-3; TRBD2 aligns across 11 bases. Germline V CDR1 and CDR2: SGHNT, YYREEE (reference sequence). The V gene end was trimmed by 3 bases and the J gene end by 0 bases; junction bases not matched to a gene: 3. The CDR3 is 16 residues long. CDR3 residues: CASSSRLAGSTDTQYF. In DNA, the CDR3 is TGTGCCAGCAGCTCGAGACTAGCGGGAAGCACAGATACGCAGTATTTT.

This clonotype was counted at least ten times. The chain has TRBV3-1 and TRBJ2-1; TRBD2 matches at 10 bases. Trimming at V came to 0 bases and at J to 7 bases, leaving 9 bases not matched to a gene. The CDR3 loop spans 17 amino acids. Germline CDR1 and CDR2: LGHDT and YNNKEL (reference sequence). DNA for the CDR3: TGTGCCAGCAGCCAAGATGCCAGGGCTAGCGGGAGAAATGAGCAGTTCTTC. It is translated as CASSQDARASGRNEQFF.

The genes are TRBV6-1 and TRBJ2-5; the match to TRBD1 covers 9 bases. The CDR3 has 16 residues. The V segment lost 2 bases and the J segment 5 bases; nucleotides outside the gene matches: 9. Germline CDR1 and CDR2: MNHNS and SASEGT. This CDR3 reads CASSERIGTGYETQYF. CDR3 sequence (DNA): TGTGCCAGCAGTGAACGTATTGGGACAGGGTATGAGACCCAGTACTTC.

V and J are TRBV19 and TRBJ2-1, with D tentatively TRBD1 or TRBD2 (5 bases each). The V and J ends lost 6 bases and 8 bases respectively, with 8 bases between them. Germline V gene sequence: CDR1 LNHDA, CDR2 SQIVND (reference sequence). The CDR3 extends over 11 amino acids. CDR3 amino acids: CASRRGYEQFF. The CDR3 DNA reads TGTGCCAGTAGGAGGGGTTATGAGCAGTTCTTC. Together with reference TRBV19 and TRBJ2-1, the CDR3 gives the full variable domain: DGGITQSPKYLFRKEGQNVTLSCEQNLNHDAMYWYRQDPGQGLRLIYYSQIVNDFQKGDIAEGYSVSREKKESFPLTVTSAQKNPTAFYLCASRRGYEQFFGPGTRLTVL.

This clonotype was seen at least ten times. CDR3 sequence (DNA): TGCAGTGCTCGGGACAGGGGGCTAAAGAATTCACCCCTCCACTTT. Its protein is CSARDRGLKNSPLHF. This chain uses TRBV20-1 with TRBJ1-6, with 12 bases fitting TRBD1. The CDR3 loop spans 15 amino acids. J was trimmed by 7 bases and V by 5 bases; bases with no gene match: 6. In germline, CDR1 is DFQATT, CDR2 SNEGSKA (reference sequence).

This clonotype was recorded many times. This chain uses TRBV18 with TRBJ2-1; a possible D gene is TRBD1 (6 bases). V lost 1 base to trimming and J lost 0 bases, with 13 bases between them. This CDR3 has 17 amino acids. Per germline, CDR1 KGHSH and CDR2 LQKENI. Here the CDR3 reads CASSPQQGTSSYNEQFF. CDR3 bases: TGTGCCAGCTCACCACAACAGGGAACCAGCTCCTACAATGAGCAGTTCTTC.

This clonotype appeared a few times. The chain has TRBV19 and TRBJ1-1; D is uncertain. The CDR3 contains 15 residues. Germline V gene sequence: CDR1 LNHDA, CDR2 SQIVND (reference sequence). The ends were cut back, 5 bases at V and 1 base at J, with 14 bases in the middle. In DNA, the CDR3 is TGTGCCAGTAGTCCACGTCGAGGAGGGAACACTGAAGCTTTCTTT. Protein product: CASSPRRGGNTEAFF.

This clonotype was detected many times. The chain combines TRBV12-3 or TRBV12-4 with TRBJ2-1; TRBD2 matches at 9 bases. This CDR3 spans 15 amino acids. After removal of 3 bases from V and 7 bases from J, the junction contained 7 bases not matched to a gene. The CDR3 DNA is TGTGCCAGCAGTTTCCCCGCACTAGCGGGTAATGAGCAGTTCTTC. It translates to CASSFPALAGNEQFF.

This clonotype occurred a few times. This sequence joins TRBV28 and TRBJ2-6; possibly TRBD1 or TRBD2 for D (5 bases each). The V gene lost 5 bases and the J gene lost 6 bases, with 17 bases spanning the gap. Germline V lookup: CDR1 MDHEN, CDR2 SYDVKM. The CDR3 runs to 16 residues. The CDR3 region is CASSTPGPGKANVLTF. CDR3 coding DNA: TGTGCCAGCAGTACGCCGGGACCAGGAAAGGCCAACGTCCTGACTTTC.